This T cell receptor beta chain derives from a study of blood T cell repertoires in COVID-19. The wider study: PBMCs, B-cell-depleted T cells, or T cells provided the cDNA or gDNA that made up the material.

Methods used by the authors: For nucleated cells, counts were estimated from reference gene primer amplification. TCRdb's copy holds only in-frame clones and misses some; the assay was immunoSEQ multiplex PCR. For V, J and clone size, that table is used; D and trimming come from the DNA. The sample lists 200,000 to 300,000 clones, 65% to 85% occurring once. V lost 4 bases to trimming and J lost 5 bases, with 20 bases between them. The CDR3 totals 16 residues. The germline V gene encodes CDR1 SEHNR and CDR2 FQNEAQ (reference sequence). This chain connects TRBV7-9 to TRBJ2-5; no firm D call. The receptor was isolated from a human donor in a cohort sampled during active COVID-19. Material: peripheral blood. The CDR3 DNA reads TGTGCCAGCAGCTCCGTCCCCGACTCCCGGAAGGAGACCCAGTACTTC. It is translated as CASSSVPDSRKETQYF. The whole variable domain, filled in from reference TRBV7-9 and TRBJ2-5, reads DTGVSQNPRHKITKRGQNVTFRCDPISEHNRLYWYRQTLGQGPEFLTYFQNEAQLEKSRLLSDRFSAERPKGSFSTLEIQRTEQGDSAMYLCASSSVPDSRKETQYFGPGTRLLVL.